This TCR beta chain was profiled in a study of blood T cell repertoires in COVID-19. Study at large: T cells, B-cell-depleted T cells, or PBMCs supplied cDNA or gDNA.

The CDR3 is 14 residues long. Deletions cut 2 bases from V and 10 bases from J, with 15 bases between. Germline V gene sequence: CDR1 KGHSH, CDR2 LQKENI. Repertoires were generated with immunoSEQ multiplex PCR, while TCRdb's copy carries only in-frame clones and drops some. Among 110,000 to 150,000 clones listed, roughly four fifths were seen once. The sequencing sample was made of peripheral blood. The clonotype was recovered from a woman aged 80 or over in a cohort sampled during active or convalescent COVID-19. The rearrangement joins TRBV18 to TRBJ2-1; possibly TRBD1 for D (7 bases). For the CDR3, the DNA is TGTGCCAGCTCACCAGGAGGGGGCCCGCGGGAGCAGTTCTTC. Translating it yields CASSPGGGPREQFF.